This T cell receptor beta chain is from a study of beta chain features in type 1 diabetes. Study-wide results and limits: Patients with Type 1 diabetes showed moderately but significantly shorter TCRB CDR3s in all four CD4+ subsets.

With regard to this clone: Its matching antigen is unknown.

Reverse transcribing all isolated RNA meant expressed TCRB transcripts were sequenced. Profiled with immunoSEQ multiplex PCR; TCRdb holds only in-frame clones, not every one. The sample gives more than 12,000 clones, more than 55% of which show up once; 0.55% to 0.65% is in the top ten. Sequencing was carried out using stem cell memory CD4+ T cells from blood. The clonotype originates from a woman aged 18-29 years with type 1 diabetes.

CDR3: CASSSNVNTEAFF. DNA of the CDR3: TGTGCCAGCAGCTCTAACGTGAACACTGAAGCTTTCTTT. The chain uses TRBV7-6 and TRBJ1-1, with unresolved D. Germline assignment: CDR1 SGHVS and CDR2 FNYEAQ. V lost 4 bases to trimming and J lost 0 bases, with 6 bases between them. This CDR3 contains 13 residues.